The clone carrying this T cell receptor (beta chain) was recorded only once. The sample comes from a study of blood T cell repertoires in COVID-19. Study information: The samples span acute and convalescent COVID-19 from the United States, Italy and Spain. Nucleic acid was either cDNA or gDNA, and it came from T cells, B-cell-depleted T cells, or PBMCs.

In the original analysis: Estimates of nucleated cell counts were drawn from the amplification of reference gene primers. The repertoire was sequenced with immunoSEQ multiplex PCR; TCRdb's copy has only in-frame clones and lacks some. For V, J and clone size, that table is used; D and trimming come from the DNA. The sample has 240,000 or so clones, roughly 80% seen once. V was pared by 6 bases and J by 2 bases, with 16 bases of the junction left unmatched. CDR3 length equals 19 residues. Germline V gives CDR1 MDHEN, CDR2 SYDVKM. Sequencing used peripheral blood. The chain is built from TRBV28 and TRBJ1-5, with 10 nucleotides matching TRBD1. The TCR comes from an elderly woman with acute or convalescent COVID-19. CDR3: CASSYKRTGGRIGNQPQHF. The CDR3 nucleotides are TGTGCCAGCAGCTACAAACGGACAGGGGGTAGGATTGGCAATCAGCCCCAGCATTTT.